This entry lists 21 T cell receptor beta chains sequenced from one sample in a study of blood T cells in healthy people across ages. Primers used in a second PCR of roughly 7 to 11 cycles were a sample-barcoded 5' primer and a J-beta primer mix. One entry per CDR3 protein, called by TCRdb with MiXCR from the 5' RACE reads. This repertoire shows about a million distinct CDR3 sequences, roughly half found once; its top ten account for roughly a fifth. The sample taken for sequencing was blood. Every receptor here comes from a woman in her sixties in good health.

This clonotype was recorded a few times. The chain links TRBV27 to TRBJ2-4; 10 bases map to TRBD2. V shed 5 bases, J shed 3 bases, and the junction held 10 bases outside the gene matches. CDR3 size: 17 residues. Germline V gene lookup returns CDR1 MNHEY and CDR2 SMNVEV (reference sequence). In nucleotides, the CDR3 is TGTGCCAGCAGTAAGGTTGCTAGCGGGGGAATCAAAAACATTCAGTACTTC. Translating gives CASSKVASGGIKNIQYF.

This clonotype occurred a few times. The CDR3 loop reads CASWTADSGYTF. For the CDR3, the DNA is TGTGCCAGTTGGACAGCCGACAGCGGCTACACCTTC. The chain joins TRBV28 to TRBJ1-2, with a possible D match to TRBD1 (6 bases). CDR3 length equals 12 residues. Germline CDR1 and CDR2: MDHEN and SYDVKM. V lost 9 bases and J 8 bases, leaving 16 bases between the germline ends.

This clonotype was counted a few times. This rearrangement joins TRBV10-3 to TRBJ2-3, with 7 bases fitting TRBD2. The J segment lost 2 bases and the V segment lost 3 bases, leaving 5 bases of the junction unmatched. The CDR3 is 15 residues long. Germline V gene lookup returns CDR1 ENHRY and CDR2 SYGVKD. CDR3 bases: TGTGCCATCAGTGAAGGGCTAGCGGACACAGATACGCAGTATTTT. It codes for CAISEGLADTDTQYF.

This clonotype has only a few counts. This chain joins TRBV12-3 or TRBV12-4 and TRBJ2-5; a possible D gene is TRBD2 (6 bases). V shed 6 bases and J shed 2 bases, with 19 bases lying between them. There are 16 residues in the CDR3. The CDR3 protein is CASSPPTSTLQETQYF. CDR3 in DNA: TGTGCCAGCAGCCCCCCGACTAGTACGCTTCAAGAGACCCAGTACTTC.

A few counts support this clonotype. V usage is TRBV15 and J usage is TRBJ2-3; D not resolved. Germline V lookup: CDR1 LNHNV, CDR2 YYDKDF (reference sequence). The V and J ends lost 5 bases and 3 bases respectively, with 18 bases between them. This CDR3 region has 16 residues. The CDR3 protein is CATSRTPGKGTDTQYF. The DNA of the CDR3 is TGTGCCACCAGCCGAACCCCTGGCAAGGGTACAGATACGCAGTATTTT.

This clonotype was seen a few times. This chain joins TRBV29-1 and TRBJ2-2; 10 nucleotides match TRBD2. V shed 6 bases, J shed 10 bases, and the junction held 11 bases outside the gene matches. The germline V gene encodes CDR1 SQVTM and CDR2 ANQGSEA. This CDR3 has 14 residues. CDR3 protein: CSVRTSGGSKELFF. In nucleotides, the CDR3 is TGCAGCGTGAGGACTAGCGGAGGATCGAAGGAGCTGTTTTTT.

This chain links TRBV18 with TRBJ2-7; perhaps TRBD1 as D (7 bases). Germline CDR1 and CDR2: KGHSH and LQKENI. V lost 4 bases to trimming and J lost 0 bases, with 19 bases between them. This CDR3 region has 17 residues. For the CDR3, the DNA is TGTGCCAGCTCACAAGCGAGCGGAGGGGGCAGCTCCTACGAGCAGTACTTC. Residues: CASSQASGGGSSYEQYF. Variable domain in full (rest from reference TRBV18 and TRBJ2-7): NAGVMQNPRHLVRRRGQEARLRCSPMKGHSHVYWYRQLPEEGLKFMVYLQKENIIDESGMPKERFSAEFPKEGPSILRIQQVVRGDSAAYFCASSQASGGGSSYEQYFGPGTRLTVT.

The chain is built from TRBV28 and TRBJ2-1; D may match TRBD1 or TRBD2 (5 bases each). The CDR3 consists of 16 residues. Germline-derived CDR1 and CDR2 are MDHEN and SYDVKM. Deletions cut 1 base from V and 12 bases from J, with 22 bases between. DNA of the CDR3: TGTGCCAGCAGTTTATCGCCGGGACCACCGGGCAGTGTGCAGTTCTTC. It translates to CASSLSPGPPGSVQFF.

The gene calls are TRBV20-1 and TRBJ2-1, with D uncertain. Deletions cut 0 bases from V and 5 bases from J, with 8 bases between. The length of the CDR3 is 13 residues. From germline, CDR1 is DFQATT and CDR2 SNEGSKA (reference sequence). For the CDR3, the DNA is TGCAGTGCTAGAGATTTCGTAAACAATGAGCAGTTCTTC. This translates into CSARDFVNNEQFF.

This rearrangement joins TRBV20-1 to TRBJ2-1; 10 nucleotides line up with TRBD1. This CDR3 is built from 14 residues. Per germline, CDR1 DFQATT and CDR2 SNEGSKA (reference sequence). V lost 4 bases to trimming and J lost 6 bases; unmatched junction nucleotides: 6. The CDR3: CSANLRDRGNEQFF. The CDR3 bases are TGCAGTGCTAACCTCCGGGACAGGGGCAATGAGCAGTTCTTC.

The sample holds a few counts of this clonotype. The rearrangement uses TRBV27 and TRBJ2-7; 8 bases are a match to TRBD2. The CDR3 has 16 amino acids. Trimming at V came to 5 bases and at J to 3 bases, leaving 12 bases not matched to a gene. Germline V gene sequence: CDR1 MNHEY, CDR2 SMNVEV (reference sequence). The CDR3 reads CASSPSLAGLNYEQYF. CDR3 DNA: TGTGCCAGCAGTCCCAGCCTAGCGGGTTTGAACTACGAGCAGTACTTC.

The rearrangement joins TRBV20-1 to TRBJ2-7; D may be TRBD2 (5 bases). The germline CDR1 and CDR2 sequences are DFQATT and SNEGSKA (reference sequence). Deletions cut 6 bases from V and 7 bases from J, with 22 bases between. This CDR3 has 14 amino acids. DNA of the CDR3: TGCAGTGCAAGCGGAGCGGTGTGGATGGGGGAGCAGTACTTC. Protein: CSASGAVWMGEQYF.

CDR3 DNA: TGTGCCAGCACGGAGGGAGCGGGCATTTACAATGAGCAGTTCTTC. This encodes CASTEGAGIYNEQFF. This chain links TRBV13 with TRBJ2-1; D perhaps matches TRBD2 (6 bases). With 7 bases removed from V and 4 bases from J, the gap between germline ends came to 17 bases. Germline V gene data show CDR1 as PRHDT and CDR2 as FYEKMQ (reference sequence). The length of the CDR3 is 15 residues.

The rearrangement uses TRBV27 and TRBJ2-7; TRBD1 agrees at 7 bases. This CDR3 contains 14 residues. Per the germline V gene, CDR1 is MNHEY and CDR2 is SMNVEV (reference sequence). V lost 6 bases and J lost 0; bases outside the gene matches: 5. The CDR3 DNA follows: TGTGCCAGCAGGGGCCGGGACAGCTCCTACGAGCAGTACTTC. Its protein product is CASRGRDSSYEQYF.

CDR3 residues: CSATRPLGFYEQYF. As DNA, the CDR3 is TGCAGTGCTACCCGCCCCTTGGGATTTTACGAGCAGTACTTC. The genes are TRBV20-1 and TRBJ2-7, with no clear D. The germline CDR1 and CDR2 sequences are DFQATT and SNEGSKA (reference sequence). Trimming removed 4 bases from V and 4 bases from J, with 17 bases in between. The CDR3 totals 14 residues.

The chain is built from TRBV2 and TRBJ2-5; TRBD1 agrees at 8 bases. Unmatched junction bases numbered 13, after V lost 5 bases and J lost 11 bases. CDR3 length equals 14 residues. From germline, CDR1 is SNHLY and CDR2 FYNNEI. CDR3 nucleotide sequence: TGTGCCAGCAGTTCACAGACAGGGGTAACTGAGCAGTACTTC. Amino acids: CASSSQTGVTEQYF.

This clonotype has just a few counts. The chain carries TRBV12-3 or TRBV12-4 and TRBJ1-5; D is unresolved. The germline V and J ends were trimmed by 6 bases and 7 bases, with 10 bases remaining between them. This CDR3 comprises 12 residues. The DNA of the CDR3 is TGTGCCAGCAGCCGAGTAGCCCAGCCCCAGCATTTT. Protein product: CASSRVAQPQHF.

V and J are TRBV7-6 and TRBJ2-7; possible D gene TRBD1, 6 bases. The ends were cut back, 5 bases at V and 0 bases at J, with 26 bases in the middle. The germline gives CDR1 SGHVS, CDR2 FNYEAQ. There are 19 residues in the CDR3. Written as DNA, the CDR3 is TGTGCCAGCAGCCTAACCCCGCCAGCGTCCGGACAGAGCTCCTACGAGCAGTACTTC. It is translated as CASSLTPPASGQSSYEQYF.

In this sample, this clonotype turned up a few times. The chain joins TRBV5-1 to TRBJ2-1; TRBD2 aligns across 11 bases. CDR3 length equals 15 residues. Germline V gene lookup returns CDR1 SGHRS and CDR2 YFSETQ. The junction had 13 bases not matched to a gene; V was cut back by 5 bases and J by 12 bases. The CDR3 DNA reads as TGCGCCAGCAGGGTCTTGGGACTAGCGGCAAGGGGGCAGTTCTTC. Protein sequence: CASRVLGLAARGQFF.

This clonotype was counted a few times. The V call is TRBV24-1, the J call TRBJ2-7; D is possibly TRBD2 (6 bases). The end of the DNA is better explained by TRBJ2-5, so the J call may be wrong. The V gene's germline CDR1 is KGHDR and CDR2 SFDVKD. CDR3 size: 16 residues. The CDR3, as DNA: TGTGCCACCAGTGACCCCACCGGGACTTTGAAAGAGACCCAGTACTTC. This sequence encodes CATSDPTGTLKETQYF.

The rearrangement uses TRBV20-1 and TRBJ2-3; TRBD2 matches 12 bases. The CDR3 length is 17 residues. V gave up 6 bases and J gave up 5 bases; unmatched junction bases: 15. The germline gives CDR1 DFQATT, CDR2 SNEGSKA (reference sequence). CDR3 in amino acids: CSADFGASGRAGDTQYF. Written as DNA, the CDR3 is TGCAGTGCAGACTTCGGGGCTAGCGGGAGGGCCGGAGATACGCAGTATTTT.